This record concerns one TCR beta chain sequence. Its matching antigen is unknown. The study drew the donors from its roughly 120-subject validation cohort, separate from the approximately 670-subject first cohort. These data come from a study of cytomegalovirus exposure and HLA in healthy donors. Study-level points and caveats: Most TCR sequences were rare, but some public TCRs occurred in many donors.

V shed 2 bases and J shed 5 bases, with 6 bases lying between them. Germline V CDR1 and CDR2: SGHTA, FQGTGA. CDR3 length equals 13 residues. The method was immunoSEQ multiplex PCR; TCRdb's version includes in-frame clones alone and lacks a portion of them. The data contain hundreds of thousands of clones, roughly 90% of them seen just once; the ten biggest clones take up 0.83%. Sequenced input: PBMCs. The chain joins TRBV7-3 to TRBJ2-2, with D hard to call. The sequence came from a woman between 18 and 29 years old in good health and CMV-seronegative. In nucleotides, the CDR3 is TGTGCCAGCAGCTTAGATCAGACCGGGGAGCTGTTTTTT. Translating it yields CASSLDQTGELFF.